This TCR beta chain was sequenced during a study of blood T cells in healthy people across ages (dated by TCRdb to between 2014 and 2017). About the full investigation: In model experiments, template switching captured roughly one uniquely barcoded TCR beta cDNA molecule for every two T cells. The study measured age-related changes in TCR beta repertoire diversity using deep sequencing normalized with unique cDNA molecular identifiers. The donors were divided into four age groups: young (average 16 years), middle-aged (approximately 39), aged (roughly 66) and long-lived (82). For two donors (one aged 18 to 30 and one aged 80 or older), the study analyzed two additional independent replicas of 1 million unique cDNA reads from the same blood draw.

Reading from cysteine to phenylalanine, the CDR3 counts 13 amino acids. The only DNA kept is the CDR3, 39 bases in frame from the first base. In the germline V gene, CDR1 corresponds to ENHRY and CDR2 to SYGVKD. V sheds 10 bases and J sheds 3 bases, leaving 13 bases between their ends. Libraries were made using 5' RACE. Instrument on record: Illumina HiSeq 2500. The second PCR ran for about 6 to 11 cycles and used a J-beta primer mix along with a sample-barcoded 5' primer. Each TCR beta cDNA molecule received a unique molecular identifier from a template-switch 5' adaptor carrying 12 random nucleotides. Each sample yielded at least 2.5 million CDR3-containing paired-end reads. First-strand cDNA synthesis was performed from all RNA using the Mint cDNA synthesis kit, with priming by a TRBC-specific oligonucleotide. Following uracil-DNA glycosylase treatment, all cDNA underwent a first 18-cycle PCR with the universal primers M1SS and BC2_uni_R. The authors processed their data as follows. For normalization, 1 million high-quality reads, each with a distinct molecular identifier, were randomly selected from each sample. Reads with shared molecular identifiers were discarded instead of being binned into consensus sequences. CDR3 identification, clonotype clustering and error correction used MiTCR with a Q25 quality threshold and the strictest error-elimination algorithm. A nonparametric unseen species model using Euler transformation provided a lower-bound estimate of total TCR beta diversity. The raw public data were reprocessed by TCRdb itself: fastp quality trimming at Q25, MiXCR clonotype calling, in-frame beta chains only. Rows matching on CDR3 protein sequence are summarized as one entry with the most common DNA and genes. TCRdb, not the authors, supplied the V and J calls. Within this sample are around 1,000,000 distinct CDR3 sequences, with around 25% of them counted one time only. Less than 0.85% of the sample comes from the top ten.

What the work shows at the level of the full study, not this receptor alone: As age increased, observed TCR beta diversity per million T cells dropped in a roughly linear way, and a significant reduction was already evident by age 40. A strong correlation was found between observed TCR beta diversity and the percentage of naive T cells measured by flow cytometry. Total diversity estimates from one million sequenced T cells were considered lower bounds and underestimates. Donor CMV infection status was unknown, potentially confounding age-related changes in expanded clonotypes. Since profiling was done on bulk unsorted PBMCs, naive and antigen-experienced compartments could not be conclusively compared. Compared with the aged group, more naive CD4+ T cells, fewer expanded clones and increased TCR diversity were shown by the long-lived group, suggesting age selection.

Comment on this clonotype: The target of this receptor is not known. The input lacks base qualities; no much larger clone sits a single base away.

Systemically healthy Caucasian individuals from Russia, 39 in total and aged about 6 to 95 years, were included as donors. Roughly 10 milliliters of peripheral blood were collected from each donor into EDTA-treated Vacutainer tubes. Ficoll-Paque density-gradient centrifugation was used to isolate PBMCs, with at least 7 million per sample. Total RNA, at least 5.5 micrograms per sample, was extracted from PBMCs with Trizol reagent. For every donor, flow cytometry on a PBMC aliquot measured the percentage of naive CD45RAhigh/CD27high T cells. The data also belong to a second study, concerning T cells of mothers and their children. That second report states: Nine systemically healthy Caucasian individuals, comprising three mothers and their six children, were included as donors. cDNA synthesis consumed the entire amount of extracted RNA, loaded at around 1.5 ug RNA in each 15 ul reaction. Sample barcodes and 2-4 random nucleotides were added via the M1S primer in the second PCR. More than 8 million TCR beta CDR3 reads were obtained from each mother, and some 3.3 million reads were obtained from each child. Thymic selection similarly shapes TCR recombination output in related and unrelated pairs, with minor effect from inherited differences. Normalized repertoire overlap in related mother-child pairs was always slightly higher than in unrelated mother-child pairs, but the difference was never significant. Persistent microchimeric T cell clones were not detected, at a sensitivity of about 100 clones per million clonotypes. In the study, deep NGS was used to compare the TCR beta repertoires of mothers and children, and features distinguishing related mother-child pairs from unrelated individuals were sought. On average, the children were around 11 +/- 4 years old, while the mothers were 40 +/- 4 years old. After adapter ligation was performed with NEBNext reagents, the libraries were sequenced on an Illumina HiSeq 2000 with 100+100 nt paired-end reads. To prevent cross-contamination, the mother and child libraries were prepared one month apart and sequenced in separate runs. For each donor, between about 500,000 and 2,000,000 distinct TCR beta clonotypes were identified. Naive TCR beta clonotypes were estimated from low-frequency clonotypes matched to each donor's FACS-determined naive share, without sorting.

This TCR was sampled from a girl aged 2 to 10 in good health. The specimen sequenced was blood. The chain uses TRBV10-3 and TRBJ2-4, with TRBD2 as a weak D call on 5 bases. The nucleotide sequence reads TGTGCCACTGAGCGAGAGGGCAAAAACATTCAGTACTTC. This is translated as CATEREGKNIQYF.